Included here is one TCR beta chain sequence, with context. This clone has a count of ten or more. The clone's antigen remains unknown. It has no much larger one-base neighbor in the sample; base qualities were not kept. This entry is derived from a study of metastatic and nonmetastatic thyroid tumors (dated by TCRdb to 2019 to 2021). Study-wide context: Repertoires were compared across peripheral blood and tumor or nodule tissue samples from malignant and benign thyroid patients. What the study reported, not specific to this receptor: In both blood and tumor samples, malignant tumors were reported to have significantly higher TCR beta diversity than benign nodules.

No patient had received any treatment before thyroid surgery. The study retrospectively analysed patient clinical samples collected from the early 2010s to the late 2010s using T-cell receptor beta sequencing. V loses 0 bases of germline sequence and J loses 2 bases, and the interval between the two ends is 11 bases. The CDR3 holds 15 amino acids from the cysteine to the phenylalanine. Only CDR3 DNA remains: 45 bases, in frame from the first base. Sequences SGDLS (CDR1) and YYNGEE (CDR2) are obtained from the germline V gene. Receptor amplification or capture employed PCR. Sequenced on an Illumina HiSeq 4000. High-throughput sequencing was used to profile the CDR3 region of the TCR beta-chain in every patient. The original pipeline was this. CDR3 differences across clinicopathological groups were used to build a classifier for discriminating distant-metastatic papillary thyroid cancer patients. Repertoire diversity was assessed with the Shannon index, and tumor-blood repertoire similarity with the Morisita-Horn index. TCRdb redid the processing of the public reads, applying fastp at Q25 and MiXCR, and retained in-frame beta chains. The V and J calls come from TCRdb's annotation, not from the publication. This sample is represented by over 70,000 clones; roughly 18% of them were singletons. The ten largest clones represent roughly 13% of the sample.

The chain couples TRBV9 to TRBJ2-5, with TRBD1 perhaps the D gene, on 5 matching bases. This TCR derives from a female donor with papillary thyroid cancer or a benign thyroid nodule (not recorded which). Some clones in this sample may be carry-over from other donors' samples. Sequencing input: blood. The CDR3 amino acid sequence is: CASSVEGAGQETQYF. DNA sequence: TGTGCCAGCAGCGTAGAAGGGGCAGGACAAGAGACCCAGTACTTC.